This TCR beta chain was identified during a study of CD8+ T cells in alopecia areata. Trimming left V 0 bases short and J 6 bases short, with 17 bases between. Germline values: CDR1 LGHNA, CDR2 YSLEER. The CDR3 totals 16 residues. Sequencing relied on a cDNA template that was reverse transcribed from extracted RNA. Some clones are missing from TCRdb's copy, which holds only in-frame ones; the method was immunoSEQ multiplex PCR. In the table there are 150,000 to 200,000 clones, 50% to 70% of which are singletons. The receptor's source is a human donor with alopecia areata. This sequence joins TRBV4-3 and TRBJ1-2; D uncertain. The source material was CD4+ T cells sorted from blood, sampled at week 0. CDR3 residues: CASSQDLDPGLDGYTF. In DNA form, the CDR3 reads TGCGCCAGCAGCCAAGATCTGGACCCGGGGTTGGATGGCTACACCTTC.